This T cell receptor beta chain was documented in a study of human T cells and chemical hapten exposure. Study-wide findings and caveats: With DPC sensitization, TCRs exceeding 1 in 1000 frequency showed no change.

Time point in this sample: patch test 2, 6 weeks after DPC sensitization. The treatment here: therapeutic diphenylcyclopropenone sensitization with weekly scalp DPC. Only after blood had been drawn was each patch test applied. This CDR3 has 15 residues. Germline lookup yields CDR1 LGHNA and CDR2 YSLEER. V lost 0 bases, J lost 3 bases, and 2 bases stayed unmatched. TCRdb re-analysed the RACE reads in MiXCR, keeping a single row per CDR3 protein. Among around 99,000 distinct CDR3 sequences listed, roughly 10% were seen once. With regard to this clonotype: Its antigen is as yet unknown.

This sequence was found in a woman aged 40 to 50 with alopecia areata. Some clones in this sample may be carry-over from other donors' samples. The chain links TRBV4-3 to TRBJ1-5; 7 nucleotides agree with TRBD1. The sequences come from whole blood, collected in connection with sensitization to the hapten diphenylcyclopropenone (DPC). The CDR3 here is CASSQEGTVNQPQHF. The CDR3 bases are TGCGCCAGCAGCCAAGAAGGGACAGTCAATCAGCCCCAGCATTTT.